Listed below are T cell receptor beta chains from one sample, sequenced in a study of PD-L1 blockade in urothelial cancer. Produced via immunoSEQ multiplex PCR; TCRdb's table is partial and in-frame only. This repertoire shows about 50,000 clones, around three quarters found once; its top ten account for around 3.6%. Sequenced here: PBMCs, sampled around atezolizumab (anti-PD-L1) treatment. These receptors all come from a man aged 70 or older with urothelial cancer. CDR3s include the opening cysteine and the closing phenylalanine or tryptophan. Each record gives: CDR3 protein, J gene, CDR3 length, V gene.

CDR3aa: CAISSGQGEVQETQYF; j_gene: TRBJ2-5; len: 16; v_gene: TRBV10-3
CDR3aa: CASSQISSEWLETQYF; j_gene: TRBJ2-5; len: 16; v_gene: TRBV14
CDR3aa: CASSSRQGNEQFF; j_gene: TRBJ2-1; len: 13; v_gene: TRBV7-3
CDR3aa: CASSSPEGVYGYTF; j_gene: TRBJ1-2; len: 14; v_gene: TRBV5-5
CDR3aa: CASSSGTGSHEQYF; j_gene: TRBJ2-7; len: 14; v_gene: TRBV5-1
CDR3aa: CASSQDFQGRGYGYTF; j_gene: TRBJ1-2; len: 16; v_gene: TRBV4-2
CDR3aa: CASSPRGLRYGYTF; j_gene: TRBJ1-2; len: 14; v_gene: TRBV11-2
CDR3aa: CASSVTSGRNTEAFF; j_gene: TRBJ1-1; len: 15; v_gene: TRBV9
CDR3aa: CAISARQGDIETQYF; j_gene: TRBJ2-5; len: 15; v_gene: TRBV10-3
CDR3aa: CASSLDWANGYTF; j_gene: TRBJ1-2; len: 13; v_gene: TRBV5-1
CDR3aa: CASSSDIAYEQYF; j_gene: TRBJ2-7; len: 13; v_gene: TRBV28
CDR3aa: CASSPPDRDEKLFF; j_gene: TRBJ1-4; len: 14; v_gene: TRBV18
CDR3aa: CASTSDASGSRNNEQFF; j_gene: TRBJ2-1; len: 17; v_gene: TRBV27
CDR3aa: CASSSGQGNTEAFF; j_gene: TRBJ1-1; len: 14; v_gene: TRBV5-1
CDR3aa: CASSEPGQGSLLSGANVLTF; j_gene: TRBJ2-6; len: 20; v_gene: TRBV10-1
CDR3aa: CASRLVRASGHNEQFF; j_gene: TRBJ2-1; len: 16; v_gene: TRBV27
CDR3aa: CASSQTSDRGYGYTF; j_gene: TRBJ1-2; len: 15; v_gene: TRBV18
CDR3aa: CASSFTGSGGSSNTGELFF; j_gene: TRBJ2-2; len: 19; v_gene: TRBV9
CDR3aa: CASSASGGGRGKDTQYF; j_gene: TRBJ2-3; len: 17; v_gene: TRBV5-1
CDR3aa: CASSPGLSGRFSGANVLTF; j_gene: TRBJ2-6; len: 19; v_gene: TRBV9
CDR3aa: CASSDGDSSPTDTQYF; j_gene: TRBJ2-3; len: 16; v_gene: TRBV9
CDR3aa: CASSLQRGADEKLFF; j_gene: TRBJ1-4; len: 15; v_gene: TRBV4-1
CDR3aa: CASSLHGVNQPQHF; j_gene: TRBJ1-5; len: 14; v_gene: TRBV19
CDR3aa: CASSHPGDRGPYGYTF; j_gene: TRBJ1-2; len: 16; v_gene: TRBV2
CDR3aa: CASSLARGGASGETQYF; j_gene: TRBJ2-5; len: 17; v_gene: TRBV11-2
CDR3aa: CASSPGLDYEQYF; j_gene: TRBJ2-7; len: 13; v_gene: TRBV18
CDR3aa: CASSLAASGPYEQYF; j_gene: TRBJ2-7; len: 15; v_gene: TRBV7-2
CDR3aa: CASSQDWREQFF; j_gene: TRBJ2-1; len: 12; v_gene: TRBV4-1
CDR3aa: CASSRTANYGYTF; j_gene: TRBJ1-2; len: 13; v_gene: TRBV2
CDR3aa: CASRRLYRNTEAFF; j_gene: TRBJ1-1; len: 14; v_gene: TRBV7-9
CDR3aa: CASSYSRTGGNYGYTF; j_gene: TRBJ1-2; len: 16; v_gene: TRBV6-5
CDR3aa: CASSEGGGEQFF; j_gene: TRBJ2-1; len: 12; v_gene: TRBV19
CDR3aa: CASSLLNQPQHF; j_gene: TRBJ1-5; len: 12; v_gene: TRBV5-5
CDR3aa: CASRIAGGPNEQFF; j_gene: TRBJ2-1; len: 14; v_gene: TRBV5-1
CDR3aa: CSAGAQANEKLFF; j_gene: TRBJ1-4; len: 13; v_gene: TRBV29-1
CDR3aa: CASSPRGGTEAFF; j_gene: TRBJ1-1; len: 13; v_gene: TRBV18
CDR3aa: CASSPTARGSYAGELFF; j_gene: TRBJ2-2; len: 17; v_gene: TRBV5-4
CDR3aa: CASSLGGASYNEQFF; j_gene: TRBJ2-1; len: 15; v_gene: TRBV4-1
CDR3aa: CASSDNSGQGGADTQYF; j_gene: TRBJ2-3; len: 17; v_gene: TRBV25-1
CDR3aa: CATSRGRRADTQYF; j_gene: TRBJ2-3; len: 14; v_gene: TRBV15
CDR3aa: CSADRGQTQYF; j_gene: TRBJ2-5; len: 11; v_gene: TRBV29-1
CDR3aa: CASSPGQGAYGYTF; j_gene: TRBJ1-2; len: 14; v_gene: TRBV11-1
CDR3aa: CASSVNSLNSPLHF; j_gene: TRBJ1-6; len: 14; v_gene: TRBV9
CDR3aa: CASSSRGAFLPNTEAFF; j_gene: TRBJ1-1; len: 17; v_gene: TRBV28
CDR3aa: CASSLRQGHTEAFF; j_gene: TRBJ1-1; len: 14; v_gene: TRBV7-2
CDR3aa: CASSVDAGGNYEQYF; j_gene: TRBJ2-7; len: 15; v_gene: TRBV9
CDR3aa: CASSDGLAGVAKNIQYF; j_gene: TRBJ2-4; len: 17; v_gene: TRBV5-4
CDR3aa: CVRSLGGQGASGANVLTF; j_gene: TRBJ2-6; len: 18; v_gene: TRBV7-5